Listed below are T cell receptor beta chains from one sample, sequenced in a study of control samples from healthy donors and cancer patients. Method: immunoSEQ multiplex PCR; TCRdb's copy keeps in-frame clones and lacks some. The sample carries about 78,000 clones, 70% to 90% recorded once. What was sequenced was blood. The receptor set was obtained from a woman between 55 and 75 years old in good health. The CDR3 runs from the conserved cysteine through the conserved F or W. D genes are given only for firm matches. Expanded clones get a size class; other rows say once, few or many, or leave the size out.

>TRBV20-1|many|TRBJ2-1|.
CSAYLNEQFF
TGCAGTGCCTACCTCAATGAGCAGTTCTTC
>TRBV28|.|TRBJ2-2|.
CASSFGGIGELFF
TGTGCCAGCAGTTTTGGGGGTATCGGGGAGCTGTTTTTT
>TRBV5-1|.|TRBJ2-5|.
CASSLSGLPIAQETQYF
TGCGCCAGCAGCCTCTCGGGACTCCCAATTGCCCAAGAGACCCAGTACTTC
>TRBV2|once|TRBJ1-5|.
CATSRGVNQPQHF
TGTGCCACCTCCCGGGGAGTAAATCAGCCCCAGCATTTT
>TRBV5-1|once|TRBJ1-6|TRBD1
CASSGGTGLIRSPLHF
TGCGCCAGCAGCGGCGGGACAGGGTTAATACGTTCACCCCTCCACTTT
>TRBV6-2/TRBV6-3|.|TRBJ2-7|.
CASSYVASAEQYF
TGTGCCAGCAGTTACGTGGCTAGCGCTGAGCAGTACTTC
>TRBV7-8|.|TRBJ1-4|.
CASSSYKDEKLFF
TGTGCCAGCAGCTCGTACAAGGATGAAAAACTGTTTTTT
>TRBV9|.|TRBJ2-1|TRBD1
CASSVTGGAGLGNEQFF
TGTGCCAGCAGCGTAACAGGGGGCGCAGGTTTGGGCAATGAGCAGTTCTTC
>TRBV10-1|.|TRBJ1-1|TRBD1
CASSESPRGQNTEAFF
TGCGCCAGCAGTGAGTCCCCCAGGGGGCAGAACACTGAAGCTTTCTTT
>TRBV5-1|.|TRBJ2-5|TRBD2
CASSRGLALEETQYF
TGCGCCAGCAGCCGGGGACTAGCGCTGGAAGAGACCCAGTACTTC
>TRBV4-2|.|TRBJ1-5|.
CASSQDNEAYQPQHF
TGTGCCAGCAGCCAAGATAACGAGGCCTATCAGCCCCAGCATTTT
>TRBV25-1|.|TRBJ1-1|.
CASSTLGGRYTEAFF
TGTGCCAGCAGTACCCTGGGGGGGCGGTACACTGAAGCTTTCTTT
>TRBV11-3|few|TRBJ2-7|TRBD2
CASSLELAGGQYEQYF
TGTGCCAGCAGCTTAGAACTAGCGGGGGGGCAGTACGAGCAGTACTTC
>TRBV5-6|few|TRBJ1-6|.
CASSLVPARSGYNSPLHF
TGTGCCAGCAGCTTGGTTCCCGCCCGGTCCGGGTATAATTCACCCCTCCACTTT
>TRBV5-1|.|TRBJ2-1|.
CASSLGLQAFF
TGCGCCAGCAGCTTGGGGCTACAGGCGTTCTTC
>TRBV27|.|TRBJ2-7|.
CASSTAPPVGEQYF
TGTGCCAGCAGTACGGCCCCCCCTGTGGGCGAGCAGTACTTC
>TRBV19|.|TRBJ1-6|.
CASSIWDGLRSPLHF
TGTGCCAGTAGTATATGGGACGGCCTCCGCTCACCCCTCCACTTT
>TRBV7-9|.|TRBJ2-1|TRBD2
CASSKLAGSYNEQFF
TGTGCCAGCAGCAAACTAGCGGGATCCTACAATGAGCAGTTCTTC
>TRBV28|.|TRBJ1-1|TRBD1
CASSLASGTDTEAFF
TGTGCCAGCAGTTTAGCATCGGGGACAGACACTGAAGCTTTCTTT
>TRBV14|.|TRBJ2-7|.
CASSVDRHEQYF
TGTGCCAGCAGCGTGGACAGACACGAGCAGTACTTC
>TRBV7-9|.|TRBJ1-1|TRBD1
CASSNRQGGKAFF
TGTGCCAGCAGCAACCGACAGGGAGGAAAAGCTTTCTTT
>TRBV3-1/TRBV3-2|.|TRBJ2-3|TRBD2
CASSPGLAATDTQYF
TGTGCCAGCAGCCCTGGACTAGCGGCCACAGATACGCAGTATTTT
>TRBV2|.|TRBJ2-5|.
CASRNQASGGTQYF
TGTGCCAGCAGGAACCAGGCCTCGGGCGGGACCCAGTACTTC
>TRBV7-6|.|TRBJ2-3|.
CASGGPVSTQYF
TGTGCCAGCGGGGGGCCGGTGTCGACGCAGTATTTT
>TRBV15|.|TRBJ1-4|.
CATRLPLGEKLFF
TGTGCCACCAGGCTCCCCCTGGGTGAAAAACTGTTTTTT
>TRBV3-1/TRBV3-2|once|TRBJ2-5|.
CASSQETQYF
TGTGCCAGCAGCCAAGAGACCCAGTACTTC
>TRBV2|.|TRBJ1-5|TRBD1
CATATGSTDNQPQHF
TGTGCCACCGCGACAGGGTCAACGGACAATCAGCCCCAGCATTTT
>TRBV15|once|TRBJ2-5|TRBD2
CATSSGVLASGYGTQYF
TGTGCCACCAGCAGCGGGGTGTTGGCTAGCGGGTACGGAACCCAGTACTTC
>TRBV4-3|once|TRBJ1-2|.
CASSQDTFNYGYTF
TGCGCCAGCAGCCAGGACACGTTCAACTATGGCTACACCTTC
>TRBV11-2|once|TRBJ1-1|.
CASSLGTEAFF
TGTGCCAGCAGCTTAGGTACTGAAGCTTTCTTT
>TRBV28|.|TRBJ2-7|.
CASSFVGFVPGEQYF
TGTGCCAGCAGTTTCGTCGGATTTGTTCCGGGGGAGCAGTACTTC
>TRBV10-3|.|TRBJ1-3|.
CAISRYGNTIYF
TGTGCCATCAGTAGGTACGGAAACACCATATATTTT
>TRBV5-4|.|TRBJ1-2|TRBD1
CASSFTVQGDRGYTF
TGTGCCAGCAGCTTTACCGTTCAGGGGGATCGGGGCTACACCTTC
>TRBV6-5|.|TRBJ2-1|TRBD2
CASRAPGTTYNEQFF
TGTGCCAGCAGAGCCCCCGGGACTACCTACAATGAGCAGTTCTTC
>TRBV14|.|TRBJ1-1|.
CASSQVGALNTEAFF
TGTGCCAGCAGCCAAGTTGGGGCCTTGAACACTGAAGCTTTCTTT
>TRBV2|.|TRBJ1-2|TRBD1
CASSEIQGASGYTF
TGTGCCAGCAGTGAAATACAGGGGGCTAGTGGCTACACCTTC
>TRBV14|.|TRBJ2-2|.
CASSQGGLRTATTGELFF
TGTGCCAGCAGCCAAGGGGGGTTGAGGACAGCGACCACCGGGGAGCTGTTTTTT
>TRBV18|once|TRBJ2-5|.
CASSPPIRETQYF
TGTGCCAGCTCACCCCCGATACGTGAGACCCAGTACTTC
>TRBV30|.|TRBJ1-2|.
CAWNNPGTPYGYTF
TGTGCCTGGAATAATCCCGGGACACCGTATGGCTACACCTTC
>TRBV21-1|.|TRBJ2-2|.
CASSKWGTSGRGRTGELFF
TGTGCCAGCAGCAAATGGGGGACTAGCGGGAGGGGCCGGACCGGGGAGCTGTTTTTT
>TRBV6-1|.|TRBJ2-5|TRBD2
CASSEQLAETGETQYF
TGTGCCAGCAGTGAACAACTAGCGGAGACGGGGGAGACCCAGTACTTC
>TRBV25-1|once|TRBJ1-1|TRBD1
CASSGRDRGPEAFF
TGTGCCAGCAGTGGCCGGGACAGGGGACCTGAAGCTTTCTTT
>TRBV7-2|.|TRBJ1-2|.
CASSLFGRPYGYTF
TGTGCCAGCAGCTTATTCGGCAGGCCCTATGGCTACACCTTC
>TRBV2|.|TRBJ1-1|TRBD1
CASSHPGTANTEAFF
TGTGCCAGCAGTCACCCCGGGACAGCGAACACTGAAGCTTTCTTT
>TRBV3-1/TRBV3-2|.|TRBJ1-1|.
CASSLTGLEAFF
TGTGCCAGCAGCCTCACAGGTCTAGAGGCTTTCTTT
>TRBV19|.|TRBJ1-5|.
CASSIAGGRGQPQHF
TGTGCCAGTAGTATAGCCGGGGGGAGGGGTCAGCCCCAGCATTTT
>TRBV6-6|.|TRBJ2-7|TRBD2
CASSYGPAGEGRQYF
TGTGCCAGCAGTTACGGGCCAGCGGGGGAGGGTAGGCAGTACTTC
>TRBV5-1|.|TRBJ2-3|TRBD2
CASRPTSGGAYTQYF
TGCGCCAGCAGACCAACTAGCGGGGGGGCCTATACGCAGTATTTT
>TRBV30|.|TRBJ1-5|.
CAWSLQGNQPQHF
TGTGCCTGGAGCTTGCAGGGAAATCAGCCCCAGCATTTT
>TRBV12-3/TRBV12-4|.|TRBJ2-3|TRBD1
CASRGTGVDTQYF
TGTGCCAGCAGGGGGACAGGGGTCGATACGCAGTATTTT
>TRBV9|.|TRBJ2-3|.
CASSVVGNTDTQYF
TGTGCCAGCAGCGTAGTAGGGAACACAGATACGCAGTATTTT
>TRBV6-5|.|TRBJ2-3|TRBD2
CASSYSREPVTDTQYF
TGTGCCAGCAGTTACTCGCGGGAGCCAGTGACAGATACGCAGTATTTT
>TRBV28|.|TRBJ2-3|TRBD1
CASIKAGGMYTQYF
TGTGCCAGCATTAAGGCAGGGGGCATGTATACGCAGTATTTT